This T cell receptor beta chain was observed in a study of cytomegalovirus exposure and HLA in healthy donors. Findings of the study overall: What TCR beta sequences reportedly achieved was accurate prediction of HLA-A and HLA-B alleles in most subjects.

In the case of this clone: Its antigen is unidentified.

Vbeta (60) and Jbeta (13) primers were used in the PCR. Sequencing was performed with immunoSEQ multiplex PCR; in TCRdb, only in-frame clones are kept and a portion is missing. This repertoire shows about 93,000 clones, less than 80% found once; its top ten account for about 6%. The CDR3 length is 19 residues. Germline lookup yields CDR1 MRHNA and CDR2 SNTAGT. Trimming cost V 0 bases and J 3 bases, with 24 bases left between them. The V gene is TRBV6-4, the J gene TRBJ2-7; possible D gene TRBD2, 5 bases. Specimen: PBMCs. The clonotype originates from a boy under 18 in good health and CMV-seropositive. The CDR3 loop is CASSDSPPVTRRVFYEQYF. CDR3 DNA: TGTGCCAGCAGTGACTCTCCGCCCGTAACTAGACGGGTTTTCTACGAGCAGTACTTC.